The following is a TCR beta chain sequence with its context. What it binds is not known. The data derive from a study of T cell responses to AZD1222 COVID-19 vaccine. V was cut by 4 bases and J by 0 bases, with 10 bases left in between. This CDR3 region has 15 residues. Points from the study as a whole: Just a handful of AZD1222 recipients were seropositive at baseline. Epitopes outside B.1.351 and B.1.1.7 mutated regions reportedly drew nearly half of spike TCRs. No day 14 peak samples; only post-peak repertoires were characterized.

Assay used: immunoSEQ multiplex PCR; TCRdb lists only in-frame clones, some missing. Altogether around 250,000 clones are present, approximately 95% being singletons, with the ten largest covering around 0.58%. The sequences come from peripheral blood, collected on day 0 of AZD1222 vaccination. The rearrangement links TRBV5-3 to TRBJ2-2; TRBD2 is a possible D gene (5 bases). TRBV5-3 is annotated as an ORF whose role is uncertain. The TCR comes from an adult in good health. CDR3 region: CARSPDGTNTGELFF. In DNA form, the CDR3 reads TGTGCCAGAAGCCCCGACGGGACGAACACCGGGGAGCTGTTTTTT.